Listed below are T cell receptor beta chains from one sample, sequenced in a study of regulatory T cells in long-lasting Graves disease. TCRdb processed the multiplex PCR reads anew with MiXCR; each CDR3 protein has one entry. The profile shows about 610,000 distinct CDR3 sequences, about 16% of them singletons. The same specimen was also included in a second study, on T cells in Graves' hyperthyroidism and ophthalmopathy.

Specimen: peripheral blood mononuclear cells (PBMCs), collected at new diagnosis, from a patient treated with antithyroid drugs. The receptor set was obtained from a man aged 18-30 years with Graves disease. CDR3s include the opening cysteine and the closing phenylalanine or tryptophan. A D gene is named only where the DNA matches it firmly. The size of a clone is reported for some rows only, either as once, few or many, or as a class for expanded clones.

j_call,d_call,v_call,clone_size,cdr3_aa,cdr3_nt
TRBJ1-2,TRBD1,TRBV11-2,.,CASSLTGQGPPRYGYTF,TGTGCCAGCAGCTTAACCGGACAGGGGCCTCCTCGCTATGGCTACACCTTC
TRBJ2-6,.,TRBV7-9,once,CASSLGPIVSGANVLTF,TGTGCCAGCAGCTTAGGTCCGATTGTATCTGGGGCCAACGTCCTGACTTTC
TRBJ1-1,.,TRBV20-1,many,CSASPGGPNTEAFF,TGCAGTGCTAGTCCCGGGGGCCCGAACACTGAAGCTTTCTTT
TRBJ1-1,.,TRBV10-2,many,CASSEVGAQGNTEAFF,TGCGCCAGCAGTGAGGTAGGGGCGCAGGGTAACACTGAAGCTTTCTTT
TRBJ2-3,.,TRBV12-3/TRBV12-4,many,CASSVRADTQYF,TGTGCCAGCAGCGTACGGGCAGATACGCAGTATTTT
TRBJ2-1,TRBD1,TRBV7-3,.,CASSLRGVGDRVNEQFF,TGTGCCAGCAGCTTAAGGGGGGTAGGGGACAGGGTTAATGAGCAGTTCTTC
TRBJ2-7,.,TRBV20-1,many,CSARVLGGGEEQYF,TGCAGTGCTAGAGTTTTAGGGGGAGGGGAGGAGCAGTACTTC
TRBJ2-1,.,TRBV7-9,.,CASSFYKGSLNEQFF,TGTGCCAGCAGCTTCTATAAGGGGAGCCTAAATGAGCAGTTCTTC
TRBJ1-5,.,TRBV20-1,.,CSARDDLSGNQPQHF,TGCAGTGCTAGAGATGATCTAAGTGGCAATCAGCCCCAGCATTTT
TRBJ2-3,TRBD1,TRBV11-2,many,CASSAGTGGTDTQYF,TGTGCCAGCAGCGCCGGGACAGGGGGCACAGATACGCAGTATTTT
TRBJ2-1,.,TRBV11-3,many,CASSFGQNYNEQFF,TGTGCCAGCAGCTTTGGCCAGAATTACAATGAGCAGTTCTTC
TRBJ2-7,TRBD2,TRBV27,many,CASSLVSSGRRGYEQYF,TGTGCCAGCAGTTTAGTTTCTAGCGGGAGACGAGGCTACGAGCAGTACTTC
TRBJ1-1,.,TRBV20-1,many,CSARLTRNTEAFF,TGCAGTGCTAGATTGACTAGAAACACTGAAGCTTTCTTT
TRBJ2-7,.,TRBV12-3/TRBV12-4,many,CASSLQGNEQYF,TGTGCCAGCAGTTTACAGGGGAACGAGCAGTACTTC
TRBJ2-7,TRBD1,TRBV5-5,few,CASSLSGTATYEQYF,TGTGCCAGCAGCCTCTCCGGGACAGCCACCTACGAGCAGTACTTC
TRBJ2-7,.,TRBV18,many,CASSPGGVGEQYF,TGTGCCAGCTCACCAGGTGGGGTCGGCGAGCAGTACTTC
TRBJ2-4,.,TRBV5-1,many,CASSLGGTAKNIQYF,TGCGCCAGCAGCTTGGGGGGTACGGCCAAAAACATTCAGTACTTC
TRBJ1-4,.,TRBV2,.,CASANTVGEKLFF,TGTGCCAGCGCCAATACAGTGGGTGAAAAACTGTTTTTT
TRBJ2-1,.,TRBV11-2,many,CASSLLEYNEQFF,TGTGCCAGCAGCTTATTAGAGTACAATGAGCAGTTCTTC
TRBJ1-2,.,TRBV5-4,.,CASSFRQDPIYGYTF,TGTGCCAGCAGCTTCCGACAGGATCCTATCTATGGCTACACCTTC
TRBJ1-3,.,TRBV28,few,CASLAPGNTIYF,TGTGCCAGCTTAGCCCCTGGAAACACCATATATTTT
TRBJ1-1,.,TRBV12-3/TRBV12-4,many,CASTRGDTEAFF,TGTGCCAGCACCCGGGGGGACACTGAAGCTTTCTTT
TRBJ1-1,TRBD1,TRBV25-1,.,CASSELGTGENTEAFF,TGTGCCAGCAGTGAATTAGGAACAGGGGAGAACACTGAAGCTTTCTTT
TRBJ1-5,TRBD1,TRBV12-3/TRBV12-4,many,CASTYRGQPQHF,TGTGCCAGCACCTACAGGGGTCAGCCCCAGCATTTT
TRBJ2-3,.,TRBV2,many,CASSEAEQLDTDTQYF,TGTGCCAGCAGTGAAGCCGAGCAGTTGGACACAGATACGCAGTATTTT
TRBJ2-1,.,TRBV20-1,few,CSARGRTVLNEQFF,TGCAGTGCTCGAGGAAGGACAGTTCTTAATGAGCAGTTCTTC
TRBJ2-7,TRBD1,TRBV28,many,CASSAGDRAYEQYF,TGTGCCAGCAGTGCTGGGGACAGAGCCTACGAGCAGTACTTC
TRBJ2-1,TRBD1,TRBV12-3/TRBV12-4,many,CASRPGQASREQFF,TGTGCCAGCAGGCCGGGACAGGCTAGCAGAGAGCAGTTCTTC
TRBJ2-3,.,TRBV30,many,CAWTLNSGSTDTQYF,TGTGCCTGGACCCTAAATTCCGGGAGTACAGATACGCAGTATTTT
TRBJ2-1,.,TRBV12-3/TRBV12-4,many,CASRQVGSSYNEQFF,TGTGCCAGCAGGCAAGTGGGCAGCTCCTACAATGAGCAGTTCTTC
TRBJ2-7,TRBD1,TRBV3-1,.,CASSLGQGMTRAYEQYF,TGTGCCAGCAGCCTCGGACAGGGTATGACGAGGGCCTACGAGCAGTACTTC
TRBJ2-7,TRBD1,TRBV27,many,CASGQGTTYEQYF,TGTGCCAGCGGACAGGGGACTACCTACGAGCAGTACTTC
TRBJ2-3,.,TRBV29-1,many,CSARRWEIDTQYF,TGCAGCGCCCGTAGGTGGGAGATAGATACGCAGTATTTT
TRBJ2-5,.,TRBV6-5,many,CASSYRERETQYF,TGTGCCAGCAGTTACCGTGAGCGGGAGACCCAGTACTTC
TRBJ2-2,TRBD1,TRBV11-3,many,CASSSKTGDTGELFF,TGTGCCAGCAGTTCGAAAACAGGGGACACCGGGGAGCTGTTTTTT
TRBJ2-7,.,TRBV13,many,CASSATGVVNEQYF,TGTGCCAGCAGCGCTACGGGAGTGGTGAACGAGCAGTACTTC
TRBJ2-7,TRBD2,TRBV7-9,many,CASSVSGSGNEQYF,TGTGCCAGCAGCGTCAGCGGGAGTGGCAACGAGCAGTACTTC
TRBJ2-1,.,TRBV7-2,.,CASNRGLAGNEQFF,TGTGCCAGCAACCGAGGGCTAGCAGGCAATGAGCAGTTCTTC
TRBJ2-2,TRBD1,TRBV19,.,CASITTGGRTGELFF,TGTGCCAGTATTACTACAGGGGGCCGGACCGGGGAGCTGTTTTTT
TRBJ2-7,TRBD2,TRBV12-3/TRBV12-4,.,CASSPGTSGTKF,TGTGCCAGCAGCCCCGGGACTAGCGGGACTAAATTC
TRBJ2-4,.,TRBV7-2,few,CASGGDPSSAKNIQYF,TGTGCCAGCGGCGGGGACCCTAGTTCCGCCAAAAACATTCAGTACTTC
TRBJ1-5,.,TRBV6-2/TRBV6-3,.,CASSYGGIAQPQHF,TGTGCCAGCAGTTACGGCGGTATCGCTCAGCCCCAGCATTTT
TRBJ2-3,.,TRBV5-1,.,CASSLSAGSADTQYF,TGCGCCAGCAGCTTAAGTGCGGGGTCGGCAGATACGCAGTATTTT
TRBJ1-2,.,TRBV3-1,many,CASSQADRYYGYTF,TGTGCCAGCAGCCAAGCCGACAGATACTATGGCTACACCTTC
TRBJ1-2,.,TRBV28,many,CASSFRAYGYTF,TGTGCCAGCAGTTTCAGGGCATATGGCTACACCTTC
TRBJ1-3,TRBD1,TRBV7-8,.,CASSPQWPRDREHTIYF,TGTGCCAGCAGCCCCCAATGGCCGCGGGACAGGGAACACACCATATATTTT
TRBJ2-7,.,TRBV20-1,.,CSAPNPSSYEQYF,TGCAGTGCTCCCAATCCAAGCTCCTACGAGCAGTACTTC